These T cell receptor beta chains were read from a single sample in a study of cytomegalovirus exposure and HLA in healthy donors. Repertoires were generated with immunoSEQ multiplex PCR, while TCRdb's copy carries only in-frame clones and drops some. The table has approximately 160,000 clones, roughly 91% seen once. Source material: PBMCs. The receptors stem from a woman between 18 and 29 years old in good health and CMV-seropositive. CDR3s include the opening cysteine and the closing phenylalanine or tryptophan. A D gene is named only where the DNA matches it firmly. Size values are once, few and many counts, or a class for expanded clones, and some rows have none.

V gene,J gene,D gene,clone size,CDR3 length,CDR3 protein,CDR3 DNA
TRBV7-2,TRBJ2-1,NA,NA,11,CASSLGQRTFF,TGTGCCAGCAGCTTAGGACAGAGGACGTTCTTC
TRBV28,TRBJ2-1,TRBD2,once,13,CASSRGLAAEQFF,TGTGCCAGCAGCCGGGGACTAGCGGCTGAGCAGTTCTTC
TRBV5-6,TRBJ2-1,NA,NA,16,CASSLPGATTYNEQFF,TGTGCCAGCAGCTTGCCCGGCGCTACTACCTACAATGAGCAGTTCTTC
TRBV12-5,TRBJ1-1,NA,NA,15,CASGLVLGGNTEAFF,TGTGCTAGTGGTTTGGTACTAGGGGGGAACACTGAAGCTTTCTTT
TRBV5-6,TRBJ1-4,TRBD1,NA,15,CASSLNGQGFEKLFF,TGTGCCAGCAGCTTAAACGGACAGGGGTTTGAAAAACTGTTTTTT
TRBV19,TRBJ1-1,NA,NA,14,CASKLIRENTEAFF,TGTGCCAGTAAGTTAATCCGGGAGAACACTGAAGCTTTCTTT
TRBV10-1,TRBJ2-3,TRBD2,NA,17,CASSPQGLAGVTDTQYF,TGCGCCAGCAGTCCCCAGGGACTAGCGGGAGTTACCGATACGCAGTATTTT
TRBV6-4,TRBJ2-1,TRBD2,once,13,CASSDGLAGEQFF,TGTGCCAGCAGTGACGGACTAGCCGGTGAGCAGTTCTTC
TRBV2,TRBJ2-2,TRBD1,NA,14,CASTGTDNTGELFF,TGTGCCAGTACCGGGACAGATAACACCGGGGAGCTGTTTTTT
TRBV5-1,TRBJ2-3,NA,NA,16,CASSLAGALRTDTQYF,TGCGCCAGCAGCTTGGCGGGAGCCCTAAGGACAGATACGCAGTATTTT
TRBV5-1,TRBJ2-2,TRBD1,NA,13,CASGQGRIGELFF,TGCGCCAGCGGACAGGGAAGGATCGGGGAGCTGTTTTTT
TRBV29-1,TRBJ1-1,TRBD1,NA,14,CSVAAGGRNTEAFF,TGCAGCGTCGCAGCAGGGGGCCGCAACACTGAAGCTTTCTTT
TRBV6-1,TRBJ2-7,NA,NA,14,CASSVRGASYEQYF,TGTGCCAGCAGTGTACGCGGGGCATCCTACGAGCAGTACTTC
TRBV10-1,TRBJ2-1,NA,NA,15,CASRSVGLPRDEQFF,TGCGCCAGCAGATCAGTCGGGTTACCTCGGGATGAGCAGTTCTTC
TRBV10-3,TRBJ2-1,TRBD2,NA,14,CAVNVAGGRYEQFF,TGTGCCGTTAATGTAGCGGGAGGGCGTTATGAGCAGTTCTTC
TRBV5-6,TRBJ1-2,NA,once,14,CASSPGIQNYGYTF,TGTGCCAGCAGCCCCGGGATCCAGAACTATGGCTACACCTTC
TRBV7-3,TRBJ2-1,NA,NA,13,CASSSRAANEQFF,TGTGCCAGCAGCTCACGCGCAGCGAATGAGCAGTTCTTC